This TCR beta chain was sequenced in a study of shared clonotypes between healthy human individuals. Overall study findings and caveats: Expectations were that clonotype sharing among donors would be affected by sequencing depth. Genetic and exposure-history diversity was limited by the few donors.

Unsorted PBMCs provided DNA that was sequenced on ten immunoSEQ deep assay plates. In the original processing: Junction-only immunoSEQ sequences carried no quality scores, so filtering differed. This table comes from immunoSEQ multiplex PCR, and its TCRdb copy is limited to in-frame clones, with some not included. V and J calls and clone size are those listed in that table; D and trimming were worked out from the DNA. The table has under 600,000 clones, roughly four fifths seen once. V was clipped by 3 bases and J by 3 bases; unmatched bases: 5. The CDR3 is 16 residues long. Germline lookup yields CDR1 MDHEN and CDR2 SYDVKM. About this clone: Its antigen is undetermined.

This TCR was recovered from a woman aged 35 to 49 in good health. Some clones in this sample may be carry-over from other donors' samples. Sequencing used PBMCs. This rearrangement joins TRBV28 to TRBJ1-4; 9 nucleotides match TRBD1. The CDR3 loop reads CASSLFRDRANEKLFF. The CDR3 DNA reads TGTGCCAGCAGTTTGTTCCGGGACAGGGCTAATGAAAAACTGTTTTTT. The full variable domain, rest sourced from reference TRBV28 and TRBJ1-4, is DVKVTQSSRYLVKRTGEKVFLECVQDMDHENMFWYRQDPGLGLRLIYFSYDVKMKEKGDIPEGYSVSREKKERFSLILESASTNQTSMYLCASSLFRDRANEKLFFGSGTQLSVL.